This TCR beta chain was sequenced during a study of OX40 agonist ivuxolimab in advanced cancers. Overall study context: At doses from 0.01 to 10 mg/kg, patients were given intravenous ivuxolimab every 2 weeks.

This CDR3 is built from 15 residues. Germline V gives CDR1 SGDLS, CDR2 YYNGEE. With V trimmed by 0 bases and J by 8 bases, 5 bases remained unmatched. Produced via immunoSEQ multiplex PCR; TCRdb's table is partial and in-frame only. The sample consists of 65,000 to 75,000 clones, 75% to 90% of them appearing once. The TCR was taken from an adult with an advanced solid tumor such as melanoma, head and neck, liver or kidney cancer. The chain uses TRBV9 and TRBJ1-4, with 9 bases matching TRBD1. The specimen comprised CD4+ or CD8+ T cells sorted from blood, sampled in a trial of the OX40 agonist ivuxolimab. In nucleotides, the CDR3 is TGTGCCAGCAGCGTAGTGGGACAGGGACGGGAAAAACTGTTTTTT. It yields the protein CASSVVGQGREKLFF.